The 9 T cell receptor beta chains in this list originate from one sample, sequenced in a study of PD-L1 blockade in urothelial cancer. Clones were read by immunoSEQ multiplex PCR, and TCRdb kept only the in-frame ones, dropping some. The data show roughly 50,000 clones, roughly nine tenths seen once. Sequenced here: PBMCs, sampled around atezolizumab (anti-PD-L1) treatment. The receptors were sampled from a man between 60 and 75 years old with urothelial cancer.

This CDR3 reads CASSSIDREWATTQYF. The CDR3 DNA reads as TGTGCCAGCAGCTCAATAGACAGGGAGTGGGCAACTACGCAGTATTTT. This sequence joins TRBV5-6 and TRBJ2-3; 7 nucleotides line up with TRBD1. V lost 3 bases, J lost 8 bases, and 15 bases stayed unmatched. Germline CDR1 is SGHDT and CDR2 is YYEEEE. CDR3 length: 16 residues.

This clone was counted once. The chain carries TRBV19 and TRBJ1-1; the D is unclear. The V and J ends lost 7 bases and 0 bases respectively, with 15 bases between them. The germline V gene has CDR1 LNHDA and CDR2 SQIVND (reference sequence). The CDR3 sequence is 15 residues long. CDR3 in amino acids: CASNPSPGMNTEAFF. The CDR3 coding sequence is TGTGCCAGTAACCCATCTCCAGGAATGAACACTGAAGCTTTCTTT.

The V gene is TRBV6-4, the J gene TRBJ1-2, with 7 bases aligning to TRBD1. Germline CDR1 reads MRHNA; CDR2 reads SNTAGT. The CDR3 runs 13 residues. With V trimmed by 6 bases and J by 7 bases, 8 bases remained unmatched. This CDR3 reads CASSADRDSGYTF. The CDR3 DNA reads TGTGCCAGCAGCGCCGACAGGGACTCTGGCTACACCTTC.

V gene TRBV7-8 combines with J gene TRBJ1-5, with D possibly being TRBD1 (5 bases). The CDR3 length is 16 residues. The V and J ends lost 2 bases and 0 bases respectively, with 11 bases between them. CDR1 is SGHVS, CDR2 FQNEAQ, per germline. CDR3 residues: CASSLSRTISNQPQHF. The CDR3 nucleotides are TGTGCCAGCAGCTTATCCAGGACAATTAGCAATCAGCCCCAGCATTTT.

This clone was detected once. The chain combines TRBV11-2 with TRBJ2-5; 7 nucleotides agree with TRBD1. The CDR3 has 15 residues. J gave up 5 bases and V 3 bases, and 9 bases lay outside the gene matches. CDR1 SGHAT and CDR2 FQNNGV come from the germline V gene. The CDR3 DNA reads TGTGCCAGCAGCTTCCCCGGGACAGAGAGGGAGACCCAGTACTTC. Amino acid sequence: CASSFPGTERETQYF. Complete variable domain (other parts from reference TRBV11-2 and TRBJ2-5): EAGVAQSPRYKIIEKRQSVAFWCNPISGHATLYWYQQILGQGPKLLIQFQNNGVVDDSQLPKDRFSAERLKGVDSTLKIQPAKLEDSAVYLCASSFPGTERETQYFGPGTRLLVL.

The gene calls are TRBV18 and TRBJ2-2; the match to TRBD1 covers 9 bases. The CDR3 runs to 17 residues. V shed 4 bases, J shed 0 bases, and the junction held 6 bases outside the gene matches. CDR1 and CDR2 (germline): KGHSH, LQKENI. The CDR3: CASSLEQGAANTGELFF. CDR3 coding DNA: TGTGCCAGCTCACTTGAACAGGGGGCAGCGAACACCGGGGAGCTGTTTTTT.

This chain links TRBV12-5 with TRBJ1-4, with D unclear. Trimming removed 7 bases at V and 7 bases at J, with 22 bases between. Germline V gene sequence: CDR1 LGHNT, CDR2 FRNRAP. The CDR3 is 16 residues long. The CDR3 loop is CASVTDTASCSEKLFF. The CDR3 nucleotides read TGTGCTAGTGTCACAGACACAGCCTCCTGTAGTGAAAAACTGTTTTTT.

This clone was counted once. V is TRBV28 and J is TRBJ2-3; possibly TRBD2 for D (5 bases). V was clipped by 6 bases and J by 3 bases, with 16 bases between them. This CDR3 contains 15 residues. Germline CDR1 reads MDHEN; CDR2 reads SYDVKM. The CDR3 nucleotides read TGTGCCAGCAGGGGTCCGCCAGGCGGGACAGATACGCAGTATTTT. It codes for CASRGPPGGTDTQYF.

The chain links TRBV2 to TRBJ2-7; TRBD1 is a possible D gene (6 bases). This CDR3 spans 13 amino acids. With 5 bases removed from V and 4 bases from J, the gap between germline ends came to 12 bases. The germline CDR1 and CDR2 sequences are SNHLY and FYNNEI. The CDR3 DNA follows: TGTGCCAGCAGTTCACAGGGTTGGTACGAGCAGTACTTC. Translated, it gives CASSSQGWYEQYF.